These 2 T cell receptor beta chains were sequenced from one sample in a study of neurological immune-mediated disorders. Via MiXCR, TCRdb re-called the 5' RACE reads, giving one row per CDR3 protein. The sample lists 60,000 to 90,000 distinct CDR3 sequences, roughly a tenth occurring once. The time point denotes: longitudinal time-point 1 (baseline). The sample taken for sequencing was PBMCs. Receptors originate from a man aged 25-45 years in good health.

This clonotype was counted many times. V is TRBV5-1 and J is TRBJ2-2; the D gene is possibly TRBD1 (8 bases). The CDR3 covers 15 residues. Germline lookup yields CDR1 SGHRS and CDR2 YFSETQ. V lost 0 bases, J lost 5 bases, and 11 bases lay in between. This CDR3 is CASSLAQGGTGELFF. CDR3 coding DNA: TGCGCCAGCAGCTTGGCACAGGGGGGGACCGGGGAGCTGTTTTTT.

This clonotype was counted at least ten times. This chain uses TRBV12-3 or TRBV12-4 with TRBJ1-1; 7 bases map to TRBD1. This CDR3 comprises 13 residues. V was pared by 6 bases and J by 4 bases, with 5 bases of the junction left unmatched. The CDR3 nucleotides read TGTGCCAGCAGAAAACAGGGGAGCACTGAAGCTTTCTTT. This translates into CASRKQGSTEAFF.